The sequence of this T cell receptor (beta chain) was determined in a study of read filtering for tumor transcriptome and immune sequencing. Study context: IR-seq gave about 3.5 to 11 million TCR reads per sample; RNA-seq gave roughly 80 to 1273. Overall study findings and caveats: IR-seq captured clonotypes deeper and more reliably than RNA-seq.

This library used 300 to 450 ng RNA and molecular barcoded adaptors spanning alpha/delta and beta/gamma chains. TCRdb re-derived calls from the reads in MiXCR, one entry per CDR3 protein. The sample lists 60,000 to 75,000 distinct CDR3 sequences, roughly a fifth seen once, with about a tenth in the top ten. CDR3 size: 13 residues. Germline assignment: CDR1 GTSNPN and CDR2 SVGIG (reference sequence). V gave up 5 bases and J gave up 0 bases, with 11 bases separating them. This clonotype was seen at least ten times. Its antigen is still unknown. The sequenced sample consisted of a population of CD138-negative cells sorted from bone marrow. This chain uses TRBV30 with TRBJ2-7; D might be TRBD1 or TRBD2, each matching 5 bases. The clonotype was recovered from a donor at least 40 years old with multiple myeloma. Here the CDR3 reads CAWSGTGSYEQYF. The CDR3 region has the DNA TGTGCCTGGTCCGGGACCGGCTCCTACGAGCAGTACTTC.